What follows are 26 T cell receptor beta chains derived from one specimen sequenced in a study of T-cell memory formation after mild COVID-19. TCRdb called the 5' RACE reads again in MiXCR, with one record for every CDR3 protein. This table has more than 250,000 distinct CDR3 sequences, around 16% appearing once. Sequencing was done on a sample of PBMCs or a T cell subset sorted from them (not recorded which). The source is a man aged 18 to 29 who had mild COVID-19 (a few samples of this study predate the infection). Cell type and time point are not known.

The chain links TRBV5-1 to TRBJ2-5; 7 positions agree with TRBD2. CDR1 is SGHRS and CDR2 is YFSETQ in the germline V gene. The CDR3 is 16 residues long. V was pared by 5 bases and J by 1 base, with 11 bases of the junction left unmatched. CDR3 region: CASRPPEGTIQETQYF. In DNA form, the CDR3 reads TGCGCCAGCAGGCCCCCGGAGGGGACTATCCAAGAGACCCAGTACTTC.

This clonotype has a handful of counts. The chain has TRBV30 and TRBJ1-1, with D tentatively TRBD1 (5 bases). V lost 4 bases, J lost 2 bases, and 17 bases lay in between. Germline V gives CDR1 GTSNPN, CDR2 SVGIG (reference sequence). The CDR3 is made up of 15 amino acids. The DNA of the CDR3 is TGTGCCTGGACCGTGGGGGGGAGCGGTAACACTGAAGCTTTCTTT. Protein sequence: CAWTVGGSGNTEAFF.

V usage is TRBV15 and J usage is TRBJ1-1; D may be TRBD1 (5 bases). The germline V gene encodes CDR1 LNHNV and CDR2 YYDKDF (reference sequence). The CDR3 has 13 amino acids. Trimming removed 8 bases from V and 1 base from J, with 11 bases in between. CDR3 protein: CATSAGQNTEAFF. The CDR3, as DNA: TGTGCCACCTCTGCGGGGCAGAACACTGAAGCTTTCTTT.

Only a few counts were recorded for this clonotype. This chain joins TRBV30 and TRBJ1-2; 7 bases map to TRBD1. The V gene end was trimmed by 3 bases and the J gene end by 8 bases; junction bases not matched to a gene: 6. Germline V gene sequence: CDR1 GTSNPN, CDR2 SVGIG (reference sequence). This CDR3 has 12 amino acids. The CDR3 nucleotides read TGTGCCTGGAGCAGACAGGGCGGGGGCTACACCTTC. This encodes CAWSRQGGGYTF.

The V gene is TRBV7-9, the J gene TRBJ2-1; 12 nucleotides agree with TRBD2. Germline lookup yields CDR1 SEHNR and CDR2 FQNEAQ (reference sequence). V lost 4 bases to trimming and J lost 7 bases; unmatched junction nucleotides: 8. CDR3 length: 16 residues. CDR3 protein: CASSSTSGGFVNEQFF. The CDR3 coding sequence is TGTGCCAGCAGCTCCACTAGCGGGGGGTTCGTGAATGAGCAGTTCTTC.

CDR3 loop: CASSPVGYTF. The CDR3 coding sequence is TGCGCCAGCAGCCCAGTAGGCTACACCTTC. The chain joins TRBV4-1 to TRBJ1-2; D not certain. From germline, CDR1 is MGHRA and CDR2 YSYEKL. The CDR3 has 10 residues. V lost 4 bases and J lost 8, with 5 bases in between.

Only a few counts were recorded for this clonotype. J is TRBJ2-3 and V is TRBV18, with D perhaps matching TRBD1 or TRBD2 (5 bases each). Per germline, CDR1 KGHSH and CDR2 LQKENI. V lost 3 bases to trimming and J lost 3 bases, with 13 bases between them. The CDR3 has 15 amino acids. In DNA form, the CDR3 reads TGTGCCAGCTCACCCCGGGGCCAACTTACAGATACGCAGTATTTT. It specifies CASSPRGQLTDTQYF.

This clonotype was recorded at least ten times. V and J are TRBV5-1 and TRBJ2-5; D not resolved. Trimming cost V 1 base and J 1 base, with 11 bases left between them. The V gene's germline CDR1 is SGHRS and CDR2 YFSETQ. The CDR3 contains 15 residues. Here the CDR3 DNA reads TGCGCCAGCAGCTTGATGTTGGGTGGCCAAGAGACCCAGTACTTC. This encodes CASSLMLGGQETQYF.

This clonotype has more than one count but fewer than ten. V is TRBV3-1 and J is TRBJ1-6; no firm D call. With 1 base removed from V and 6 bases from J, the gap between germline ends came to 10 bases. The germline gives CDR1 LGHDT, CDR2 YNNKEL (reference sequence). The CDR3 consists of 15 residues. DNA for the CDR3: TGTGCCAGCAGCCAAGGCCAGAACACTAATTCACCCCTCCACTTT. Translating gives CASSQGQNTNSPLHF.

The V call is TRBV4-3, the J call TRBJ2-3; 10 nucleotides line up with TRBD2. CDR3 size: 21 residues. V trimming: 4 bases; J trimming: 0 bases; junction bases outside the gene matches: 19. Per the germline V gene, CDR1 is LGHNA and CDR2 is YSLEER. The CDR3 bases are TGCGCCAGCAGCCCAGATCAGTTGGGTACTAGCGGGGACCCTAGCACAGATACGCAGTATTTT. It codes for CASSPDQLGTSGDPSTDTQYF.

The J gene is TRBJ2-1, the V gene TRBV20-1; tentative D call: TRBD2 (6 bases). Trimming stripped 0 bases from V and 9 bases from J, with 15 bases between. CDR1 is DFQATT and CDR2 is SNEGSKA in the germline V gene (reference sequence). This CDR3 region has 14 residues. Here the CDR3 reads CSARDRLGGAEQFF. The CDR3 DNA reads TGCAGTGCTAGAGATCGTCTGGGCGGGGCTGAGCAGTTCTTC.

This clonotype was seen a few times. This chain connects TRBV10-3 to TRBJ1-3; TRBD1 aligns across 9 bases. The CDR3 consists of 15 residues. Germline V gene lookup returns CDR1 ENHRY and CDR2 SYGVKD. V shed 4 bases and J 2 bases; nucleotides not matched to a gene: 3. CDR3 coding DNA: TGTGCCATCAGTGCCCGGACAGGGGCTGGAAACACCATATATTTT. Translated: CAISARTGAGNTIYF.

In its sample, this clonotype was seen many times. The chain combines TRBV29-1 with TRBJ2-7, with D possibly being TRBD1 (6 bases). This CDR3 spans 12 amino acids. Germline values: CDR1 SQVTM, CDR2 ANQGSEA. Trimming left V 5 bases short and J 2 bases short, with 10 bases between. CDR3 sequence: CSVRGQPYEQYF. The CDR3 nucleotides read TGCAGCGTTCGAGGACAGCCCTACGAGCAGTACTTC.

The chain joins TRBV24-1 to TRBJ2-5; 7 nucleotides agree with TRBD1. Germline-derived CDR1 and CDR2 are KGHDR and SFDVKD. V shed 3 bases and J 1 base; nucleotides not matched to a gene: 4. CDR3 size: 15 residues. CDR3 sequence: CATSDPRTGQETQYF. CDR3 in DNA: TGTGCCACCAGTGATCCCAGGACAGGCCAAGAGACCCAGTACTTC.

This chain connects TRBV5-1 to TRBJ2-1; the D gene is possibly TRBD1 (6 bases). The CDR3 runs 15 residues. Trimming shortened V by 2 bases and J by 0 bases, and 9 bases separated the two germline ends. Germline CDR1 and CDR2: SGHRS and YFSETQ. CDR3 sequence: CASSLSDSSYNEQFF. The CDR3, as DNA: TGCGCCAGCAGCTTATCGGACAGCTCCTACAATGAGCAGTTCTTC.

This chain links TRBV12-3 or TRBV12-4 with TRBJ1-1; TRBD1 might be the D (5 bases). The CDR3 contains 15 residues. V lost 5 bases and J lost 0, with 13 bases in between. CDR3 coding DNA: TGTGCCAGCAGTACCCTGGGGGGTCTGAACACTGAAGCTTTCTTT. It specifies CASSTLGGLNTEAFF.

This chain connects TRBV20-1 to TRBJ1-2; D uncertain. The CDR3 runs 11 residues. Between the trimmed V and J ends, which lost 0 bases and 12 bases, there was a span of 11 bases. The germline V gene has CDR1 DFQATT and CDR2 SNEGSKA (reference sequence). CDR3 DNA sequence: TGCAGTGCTAGAGAGAGCCGCGGGAACACCTTC. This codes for CSARESRGNTF.

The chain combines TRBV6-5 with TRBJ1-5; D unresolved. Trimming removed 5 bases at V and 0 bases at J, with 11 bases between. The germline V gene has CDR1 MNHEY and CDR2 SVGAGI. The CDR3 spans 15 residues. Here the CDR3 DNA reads TGTGCCAGCAGTACGCATCCTTATAGCAATCAGCCCCAGCATTTT. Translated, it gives CASSTHPYSNQPQHF.

The CDR3 sequence is CASSFATTGNTIYF. CDR3 DNA: TGTGCCAGCAGTTTTGCAACTACTGGAAACACCATATATTTT. The V and J genes are TRBV12-3 or TRBV12-4 and TRBJ1-3, with no clear D. The CDR3 extends over 14 amino acids. The ends were cut back, 3 bases at V and 2 bases at J, with 8 bases in the middle.

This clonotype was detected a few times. CDR3 DNA sequence: TGCGCCAGCAAGAGAGAGGTGGGGACCGGGGAGCTGTTTTTT. Its protein product is CASKREVGTGELFF. V and J are TRBV4-1 and TRBJ2-2; no clear D. The CDR3 is made up of 14 amino acids. The V gene lost 7 bases and the J gene lost 5 bases, with 14 bases spanning the gap. Germline CDR1 MGHRA, CDR2 YSYEKL.

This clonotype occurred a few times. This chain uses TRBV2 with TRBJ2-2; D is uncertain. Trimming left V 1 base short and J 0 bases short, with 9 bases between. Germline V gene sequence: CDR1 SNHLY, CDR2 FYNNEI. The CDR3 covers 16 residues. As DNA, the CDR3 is TGTGCCAGCAGTGAAGGGACGGCCCCGAACACCGGGGAGCTGTTTTTT. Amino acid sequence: CASSEGTAPNTGELFF.

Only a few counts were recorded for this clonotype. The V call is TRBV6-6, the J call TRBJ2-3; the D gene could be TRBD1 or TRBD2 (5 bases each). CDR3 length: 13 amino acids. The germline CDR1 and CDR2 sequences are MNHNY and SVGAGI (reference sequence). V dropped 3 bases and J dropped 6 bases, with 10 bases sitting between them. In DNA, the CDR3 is TGTGCCAGCAGTTATTTCGGGGCCGATACGCAGTATTTT. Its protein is CASSYFGADTQYF.

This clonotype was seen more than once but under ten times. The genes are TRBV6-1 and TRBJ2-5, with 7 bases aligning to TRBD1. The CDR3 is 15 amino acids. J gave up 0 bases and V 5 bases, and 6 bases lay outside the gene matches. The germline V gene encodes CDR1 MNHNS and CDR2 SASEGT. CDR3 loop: CASSLNQGDQETQYF. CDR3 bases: TGTGCCAGCAGTTTAAATCAGGGGGACCAAGAGACCCAGTACTTC.

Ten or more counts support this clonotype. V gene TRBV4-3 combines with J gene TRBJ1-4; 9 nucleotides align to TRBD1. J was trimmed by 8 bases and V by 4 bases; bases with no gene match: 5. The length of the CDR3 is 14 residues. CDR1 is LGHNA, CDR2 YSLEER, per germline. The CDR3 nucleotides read TGCGCCAGCAGCCCAGGGACAGGGAGGGAAAAACTGTTTTTT. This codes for CASSPGTGREKLFF.

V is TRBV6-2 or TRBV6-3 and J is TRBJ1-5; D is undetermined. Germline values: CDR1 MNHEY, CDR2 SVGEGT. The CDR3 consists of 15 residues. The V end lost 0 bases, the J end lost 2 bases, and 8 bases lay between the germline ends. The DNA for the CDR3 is TGTGCCAGCAGTTACTCGATAAAAGGCAATCAGCCCCAGCATTTT. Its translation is CASSYSIKGNQPQHF.

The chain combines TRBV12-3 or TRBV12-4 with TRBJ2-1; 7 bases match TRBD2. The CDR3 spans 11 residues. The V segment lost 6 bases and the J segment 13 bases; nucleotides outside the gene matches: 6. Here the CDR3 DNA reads TGTGCCAGCAGCTACACGACTAGCCAGTTCTTC. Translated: CASSYTTSQFF.